Shown below are 2 T cell receptor beta chains from a single sample sequenced in a study of blood T cell repertoires in COVID-19. Generated by immunoSEQ multiplex PCR, the TCRdb table keeps only in-frame clones and is missing some. The sample consists of 85,000 to 130,000 clones, roughly nine tenths of them appearing once. The sequencing sample was made of peripheral blood. These receptors originate from a man between 60 and 75 years old with acute or convalescent COVID-19.

This rearrangement joins TRBV9 to TRBJ2-3, with 8 nucleotides matching TRBD2. The CDR3 has 17 residues. The V and J ends lost 0 bases and 2 bases, in that order; junction bases with no gene match: 8. CDR1 SGDLS and CDR2 YYNGEE come from the germline V gene. CDR3 loop: CASSVESAGGATDTQYF. The CDR3 DNA reads TGTGCCAGCAGCGTAGAGTCGGCGGGAGGTGCCACAGATACGCAGTATTTT.

This CDR3 is CASSPTRGGQGFFSDTQYF. The DNA for the CDR3 is TGTGCCAGCAGCCCCACTCGAGGGGGACAGGGATTTTTTTCGGATACGCAGTATTTT. The rearrangement uses TRBV11-2 and TRBJ2-3; TRBD1 matches 9 bases. The CDR3 has 19 residues. Germline V gene lookup returns CDR1 SGHAT and CDR2 FQNNGV. J gave up 6 bases and V 5 bases, and 21 bases lay outside the gene matches.